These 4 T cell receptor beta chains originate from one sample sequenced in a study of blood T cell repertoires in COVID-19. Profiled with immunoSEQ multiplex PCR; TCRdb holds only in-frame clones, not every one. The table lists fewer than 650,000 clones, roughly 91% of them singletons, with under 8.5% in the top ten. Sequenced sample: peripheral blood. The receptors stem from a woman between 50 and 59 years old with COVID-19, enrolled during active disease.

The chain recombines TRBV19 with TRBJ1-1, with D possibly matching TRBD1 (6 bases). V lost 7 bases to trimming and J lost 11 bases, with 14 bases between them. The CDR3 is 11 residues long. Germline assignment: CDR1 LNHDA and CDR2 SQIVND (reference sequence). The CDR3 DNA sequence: TGTGCCAGTAAAGCAGGGGAAACCGCTTTCTTT. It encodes CASKAGETAFF.

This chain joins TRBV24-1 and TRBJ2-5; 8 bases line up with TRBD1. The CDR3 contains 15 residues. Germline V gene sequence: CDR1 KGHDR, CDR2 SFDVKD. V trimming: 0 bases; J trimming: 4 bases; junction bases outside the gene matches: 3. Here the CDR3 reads CATSDLRTGPETQYF. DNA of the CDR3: TGTGCCACCAGTGATTTGCGGACAGGGCCAGAGACCCAGTACTTC.

Here the CDR3 DNA reads TGTGCCAGCAGCTCCAGAGGGAAGTGCACAGATACGCAGTATTTT. This translates into CASSSRGKCTDTQYF. The chain joins TRBV21-1 to TRBJ2-3; the table calls TRBD2, which could not be checked here. TRBV21-1 is reported as a pseudogene. CDR3 length: 15 amino acids.

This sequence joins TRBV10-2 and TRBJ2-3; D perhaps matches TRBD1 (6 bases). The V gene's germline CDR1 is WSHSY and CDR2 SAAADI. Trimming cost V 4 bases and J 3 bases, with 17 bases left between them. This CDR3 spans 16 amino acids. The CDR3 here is CASSVGTLRFTDTQYF. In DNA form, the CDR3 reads TGCGCCAGCAGTGTGGGGACATTACGTTTTACAGATACGCAGTATTTT.